Presented here are 26 T cell receptor beta chains from one specimen sequenced in a study of immune evolution from preneoplasia to lung adenocarcinoma. Some clones are missing from TCRdb's copy, which holds only in-frame ones; the method was immunoSEQ multiplex PCR. The sample holds some 4,000 clones; 60% to 85% are singletons and the top ten take around 8%. The sample comprised FFPE lung adenocarcinoma in situ tissue. All receptors derive from a person aged 55-79 years with lung adenocarcinoma.

The genes are TRBV19 and TRBJ2-7; 8 bases map to TRBD1. There are 14 residues in the CDR3. V was pared by 5 bases and J by 3 bases, with 6 bases of the junction left unmatched. Germline V gene lookup returns CDR1 LNHDA and CDR2 SQIVND (reference sequence). Written as DNA, the CDR3 is TGTGCCAGTAGTCTCGGACAGGGACACTACGAGCAGTACTTC. Protein product: CASSLGQGHYEQYF.

The chain is built from TRBV7-3 and TRBJ2-1, with D hard to call. Looked up from germline, CDR1 is SGHTA and CDR2 is FQGTGA. The CDR3 is 13 residues long. Trimming left V 4 bases short and J 6 bases short, with 10 bases between. In nucleotides, the CDR3 is TGTGCCAGCAGCTCCGGGTCGATCAATGAGCAGTTCTTC. Translating it yields CASSSGSINEQFF.

The chain couples TRBV10-3 to TRBJ2-3, with TRBD2 matching 13 bases. The V gene's germline CDR1 is ENHRY and CDR2 SYGVKD. V lost 5 bases to trimming and J lost 5 bases; unmatched junction nucleotides: 4. This CDR3 has 15 residues. The CDR3 DNA sequence: TGTGCCATCAGTACTAGCGGGGGGGCCGGAGATACGCAGTATTTT. Its translation is CAISTSGGAGDTQYF.

V gene TRBV7-3 combines with J gene TRBJ2-2, with D perhaps given as TRBD1 or TRBD2 (6 bases each). Germline V gene lookup returns CDR1 SGHTA and CDR2 FQGTGA. The CDR3 sequence is 16 residues long. V lost 5 bases and J lost 3, with 16 bases in between. CDR3 sequence reads: CASSQTGALDTGELFF. CDR3 sequence (DNA): TGTGCCAGCAGCCAAACGGGGGCGCTGGACACCGGGGAGCTGTTTTTT. The variable domain in full, with the rest retrieved from reference TRBV7-3 and TRBJ2-2, is GAGVSQTPSNKVTEKGKYVELRCDPISGHTALYWYRQSLGQGPEFLIYFQGTGAADDSGLPNDRFFAVRPEGSVSTLKIQRTERGDSAVYLCASSQTGALDTGELFFGEGSRLTVL.

This clone was seen only a few times. V gene TRBV7-9 combines with J gene TRBJ1-2; 8 bases are shared with TRBD1. This CDR3 has 14 amino acids. Trimming at V came to 3 bases and at J to 3 bases, leaving 3 bases not matched to a gene. Germline CDR1 is SEHNR and CDR2 is FQNEAQ (reference sequence). Here the CDR3 reads CASSFQGADYGYTF. The CDR3 coding sequence is TGTGCCAGCAGCTTCCAGGGGGCTGACTATGGCTACACCTTC.

The chain carries TRBV28 and TRBJ2-7; possible D gene TRBD1, 7 bases. Trimming stripped 5 bases from V and 2 bases from J, with 22 bases between. Germline V CDR1 and CDR2: MDHEN, SYDVKM. The CDR3 totals 17 residues. As DNA, the CDR3 is TGTGCCAGCAGTCCATCCGCTCCGGGGGACAGCACCTACGAGCAGTACTTC. Residues: CASSPSAPGDSTYEQYF.

The chain links TRBV7-2 to TRBJ2-3; D gene unclear. V was clipped by 1 base and J by 0 bases, with 8 bases between them. The CDR3 extends over 15 amino acids. CDR1 and CDR2 (germline): SGHTA, FQGNSA. CDR3 nucleotide sequence: TGTGCCAGCAGCTTAGAAGCTTATAGCACAGATACGCAGTATTTT. Its translation is CASSLEAYSTDTQYF.

The genes are TRBV11-2 and TRBJ1-3; no firm D call. This CDR3 has 15 residues. The V end lost 5 bases, the J end lost 1 base, and 12 bases lay between the germline ends. Germline CDR1 is SGHAT and CDR2 is FQNNGV. DNA for the CDR3: TGTGCCAGCAGCCGTAATACCCAGTCTGGAAACACCATATATTTT. Its protein product is CASSRNTQSGNTIYF.

This chain links TRBV6-5 with TRBJ2-5; the D gene is possibly TRBD1 (6 bases). V lost 6 bases, J lost 1 base, and 12 bases lay in between. The CDR3 totals 14 residues. CDR1 MNHEY and CDR2 SVGAGI come from the germline V gene. The chain's CDR3 is CASSRTGSQETQYF. As DNA, the CDR3 is TGTGCCAGCAGCAGAACAGGGAGCCAAGAGACCCAGTACTTC.

The rearrangement joins TRBV18 to TRBJ1-1, with a tentative D call TRBD1 (5 bases). The CDR3 has 15 amino acids. V lost 4 bases and J 1 base, leaving 13 bases between the germline ends. CDR1 and CDR2 (germline): KGHSH, LQKENI. This CDR3 is CASSRTAGENTEAFF. CDR3 DNA: TGTGCCAGCTCACGGACCGCGGGGGAGAACACTGAAGCTTTCTTT. Using reference TRBV18 and TRBJ1-1 for the parts outside the CDR3, the full variable domain is NAGVMQNPRHLVRRRGQEARLRCSPMKGHSHVYWYRQLPEEGLKFMVYLQKENIIDESGMPKERFSAEFPKEGPSILRIQQVVRGDSAAYFCASSRTAGENTEAFFGQGTRLTVV.

The genes are TRBV6-1 and TRBJ1-2; perhaps TRBD1 as D (5 bases). CDR1 and CDR2 (germline): MNHNS, SASEGT. This CDR3 is 13 amino acids long. V lost 5 bases, J lost 5 bases, and 12 bases lay in between. The CDR3 DNA sequence: TGTGCCAGCAGTCCCCGGGACTCGTATGGCTACACCTTC. Translating it yields CASSPRDSYGYTF.

This clone has only a few counts. The chain combines TRBV11-2 with TRBJ2-1, with no clear D. V gave up 0 bases and J gave up 5 bases, with 11 bases separating them. This CDR3 spans 15 amino acids. From germline, CDR1 is SGHAT and CDR2 FQNNGV. CDR3 coding DNA: TGTGCCAGCAGCTTAGAAGGACGGCCAAACAATGAGCAGTTCTTC. Translation: CASSLEGRPNNEQFF.

The rearrangement joins TRBV28 to TRBJ1-6, with no clear D. Germline lookup yields CDR1 MDHEN and CDR2 SYDVKM. This CDR3 contains 13 residues. V dropped 10 bases and J dropped 10 bases, with 17 bases sitting between them. The CDR3 nucleotides are TGTGCCACCGGAGGAGGATTGTGGTCACCCCTCCACTTT. Translation: CATGGGLWSPLHF. Looking up the rest from reference TRBV28 and TRBJ1-6 gives the full variable domain: DVKVTQSSRYLVKRTGEKVFLECVQDMDHENMFWYRQDPGLGLRLIYFSYDVKMKEKGDIPEGYSVSREKKERFSLILESASTNQTSMYLCATGGGLWSPLHFGNGTRLTVT.

The J gene is TRBJ1-5, the V gene TRBV6-1; D is possibly TRBD1 (5 bases). The V and J ends lost 4 bases and 6 bases respectively, with 10 bases between them. This CDR3 comprises 13 residues. Germline lookup yields CDR1 MNHNS and CDR2 SASEGT. CDR3 sequence (DNA): TGTGCCAGCAGTGCGGCAGGGCTTCAGCCCCAGCATTTT. This sequence encodes CASSAAGLQPQHF.

CDR3 sequence (DNA): TGCGCCAGCAGCCCGGGACAGGGGGCGCCGGATACGCAGTATTTT. Residues: CASSPGQGAPDTQYF. V gene TRBV5-1 combines with J gene TRBJ2-3, with TRBD1 matching over 12 bases. Germline V gene lookup returns CDR1 SGHRS and CDR2 YFSETQ. CDR3 length: 15 amino acids. The junction had 6 bases not matched to a gene; V was cut back by 4 bases and J by 6 bases.

The chain is built from TRBV10-3 and TRBJ1-2; D is unclear. Germline V gene data show CDR1 as ENHRY and CDR2 as SYGVKD. This CDR3 has 12 amino acids. Trimming cost V 3 bases and J 8 bases, with 10 bases left between them. The CDR3 here is CAISDDLGGYTF. For the CDR3, the DNA is TGTGCCATCAGTGATGACCTGGGCGGCTACACCTTC.

The chain uses TRBV5-1 and TRBJ2-1; tentatively, D is TRBD1 (6 bases). CDR3 length equals 15 residues. Per germline, CDR1 SGHRS and CDR2 YFSETQ. Trimming cost V 3 bases and J 1 base, with 11 bases left between them. CDR3 amino acids: CASSSMTGSYNEQFF. The CDR3 DNA reads TGCGCCAGCAGCTCAATGACAGGATCCTACAATGAGCAGTTCTTC.

This clone was counted a single time. The rearrangement links TRBV10-1 to TRBJ2-1, with D possibly being TRBD1 or TRBD2 (6 bases each). V was cut by 3 bases and J by 6 bases, with 18 bases left in between. Germline assignment: CDR1 WNHNN and CDR2 SYGVQD (reference sequence). The CDR3 has 16 residues. The CDR3 sequence: CASSDLEGGSANEQFF. CDR3 bases: TGCGCCAGCAGTGACCTGGAAGGGGGGTCCGCCAATGAGCAGTTCTTC.

The chain has TRBV5-6 and TRBJ2-2; tentatively, D is TRBD1 (5 bases). The CDR3 has 13 residues. CDR1 is SGHDT, CDR2 YYEEEE, per germline. The V end was cut by 2 bases, the J end by 7 bases, with 9 bases between. Written as DNA, the CDR3 is TGTGCCAGCAGCTTTCAGGGTGACGGGGAGCTGTTTTTT. Translation: CASSFQGDGELFF.

V gene TRBV7-9 combines with J gene TRBJ2-1; D is perhaps TRBD2 (5 bases). Deletions cut 4 bases from V and 0 bases from J, with 13 bases between. The CDR3 extends over 16 amino acids. Germline V gene data show CDR1 as SEHNR and CDR2 as FQNEAQ (reference sequence). CDR3 residues: CASSSPEGSSYNEQFF. CDR3 coding DNA: TGTGCCAGCAGCTCGCCGGAAGGGAGCTCCTACAATGAGCAGTTCTTC.

V gene TRBV19 combines with J gene TRBJ2-1, with TRBD2 matching 7 bases. With 3 bases clipped from V and 7 bases from J, the junction kept 0 bases outside the gene matches. The CDR3 contains 12 residues. The germline V gene encodes CDR1 LNHDA and CDR2 SQIVND (reference sequence). In DNA form, the CDR3 reads TGTGCCAGTAGTATGGGGGGGAATGAGCAGTTCTTC. It specifies CASSMGGNEQFF.

The chain employs TRBV4-1 and TRBJ2-1, with D hard to call. The V gene lost 4 bases and the J gene lost 4 bases, with 14 bases spanning the gap. This CDR3 comprises 15 residues. The germline V gene has CDR1 MGHRA and CDR2 YSYEKL. The CDR3 DNA follows: TGCGCCAGCAGCCTGAGTCAGGTGAATTACAATGAGCAGTTCTTC. Translation gives CASSLSQVNYNEQFF.

This clone was picked up one time. The V and J genes are TRBV7-6 and TRBJ2-7; 8 bases map to TRBD2. Germline assignment: CDR1 SGHVS and CDR2 FNYEAQ. The CDR3 consists of 16 residues. Trimming took 1 base from V and 0 from J; bases not matched to a gene: 5. Here the CDR3 reads CASSLGPGGTSYEQYF. The CDR3 coding sequence is TGTGCCAGCAGCTTAGGACCGGGGGGGACCTCCTACGAGCAGTACTTC.

This clone was seen just once. The DNA of the CDR3 is TGTGCCAGCAGCCTCCTGGCTAACTATAATTCACCCCTCCACTTT. Protein sequence: CASSLLANYNSPLHF. The chain uses TRBV11-3 and TRBJ1-6, with unresolved D. The CDR3 is 15 amino acids. With 5 bases removed from V and 3 bases from J, the gap between germline ends came to 11 bases. CDR1 is SGHNT and CDR2 is YENEEA in the germline V gene. Combining the CDR3 with reference TRBV11-3 and TRBJ1-6 gives the whole variable domain EAGVVQSPRYKIIEKKQPVAFWCNPISGHNTLYWYLQNLGQGPELLIRYENEEAVDDSQLPKDRFSAERLKGVDSTLKIQPAELGDSAVYLCASSLLANYNSPLHFGNGTRLTVT.

The rearrangement joins TRBV5-1 to TRBJ1-6; 7 positions agree with TRBD1. V dropped 0 bases and J dropped 7; count of bases not matched to a gene: 4. Germline values: CDR1 SGHRS, CDR2 YFSETQ. The CDR3 runs to 15 residues. CDR3 nucleotide sequence: TGCGCCAGCAGCTTGGTGCAGGGGGGGAATTCACCCCTCCACTTT. This sequence encodes CASSLVQGGNSPLHF.

The gene calls are TRBV19 and TRBJ1-5; D gene unclear. Trimming took 5 bases from V and 8 from J, leaving 19 bases between them. The CDR3 spans 15 residues. Germline V gives CDR1 LNHDA, CDR2 SQIVND (reference sequence). The DNA for the CDR3 is TGTGCCAGTAGTCCCCCGCGGGAGTCGGCGGAGCCCCAGCATTTT. This codes for CASSPPRESAEPQHF.